The 32 T cell receptor beta chains listed next were all sequenced from one sample in a study of blood T cell repertoires in COVID-19. TCRdb's copy holds only in-frame clones and misses some; the assay was immunoSEQ multiplex PCR. The data contain over 400,000 clones, 75% to 90% of them seen just once; the ten biggest clones take up 1.4%. Sequenced: peripheral blood. The receptors were gathered from a woman in her 30s with active or convalescent COVID-19.

Written as DNA, the CDR3 is TGCGCCAGCAGATACACGACTAGCGGAGGTATCGGGGAGCTGTTTTTT. This encodes CASRYTTSGGIGELFF. V is TRBV5-1 and J is TRBJ2-2; 9 nucleotides match TRBD2. The CDR3 spans 16 residues. V was pared by 5 bases and J by 7 bases, with 12 bases of the junction left unmatched. From germline, CDR1 is SGHRS and CDR2 YFSETQ.

Regarding this clone: At one boundary the junction diverges from the germline segment, which might be a read error. The chain couples TRBV14 to TRBJ2-5, with 7 positions matching TRBD2. The CDR3 is 14 amino acids. In germline, CDR1 is SGHDN, CDR2 FVKESK. CDR3 region: CATSLGGLGETQYF. The CDR3 DNA reads as TGTGCCACCAGCCTCGGGGGGTTAGGAGAGACCCAGTACTTC.

The chain combines TRBV7-8 with TRBJ1-4; 12 positions agree with TRBD1. Per germline, CDR1 SGHVS and CDR2 FQNEAQ. The CDR3 contains 15 residues. V shed 4 bases and J 8 bases; nucleotides not matched to a gene: 5. The CDR3 spells CASSSGTGGYEKLFF. Here the CDR3 DNA reads TGTGCCAGCAGCTCTGGGACAGGGGGCTACGAAAAACTGTTTTTT.

The chain joins TRBV4-2 to TRBJ2-3; D perhaps matches TRBD1 (6 bases). The CDR3 contains 15 residues. V gave up 6 bases and J gave up 4 bases, with 17 bases separating them. CDR1 LGHNA and CDR2 YNFKEQ come from the germline V gene. CDR3 residues: CASRQGVMDADTQYF. In nucleotides, the CDR3 is TGTGCCAGCAGACAGGGAGTTATGGACGCAGATACGCAGTATTTT.

This chain joins TRBV7-9 and TRBJ1-2, with a possible D match to TRBD1 (5 bases). V lost 5 bases and J lost 0, with 19 bases in between. Germline CDR1 is SEHNR and CDR2 is FQNEAQ (reference sequence). The CDR3 totals 17 residues. In nucleotides, the CDR3 is TGTGCCAGCAGCCTGATGAACCCGGGGGTCGCTAACTATGGCTACACCTTC. It is translated as CASSLMNPGVANYGYTF.

This rearrangement joins TRBV10-2 to TRBJ1-2; 7 positions agree with TRBD1. The CDR3 is made up of 15 amino acids. Per the germline V gene, CDR1 is WSHSY and CDR2 is SAAADI. The ends lost 0 bases at V and 4 bases at J; junction bases unmatched: 5. CDR3 sequence (DNA): TGCGCCAGCAGTGAGTCGAGTTACAGGGGCTATGGCTACACCTTC. It encodes CASSESSYRGYGYTF.

The chain uses TRBV10-2 and TRBJ2-1; 8 nucleotides align to TRBD2. J lost 5 bases, V lost 7 bases, and 19 bases had no gene match. Germline CDR1 is WSHSY and CDR2 is SAAADI. The CDR3 sequence is 18 residues long. The CDR3 protein is CASMRGGAVAGTDNEQFF. The CDR3 DNA sequence: TGCGCCAGCATGAGGGGTGGCGCGGTAGCGGGGACTGACAATGAGCAGTTCTTC.

The chain uses TRBV2 and TRBJ1-4; D uncertain. Germline lookup yields CDR1 SNHLY and CDR2 FYNNEI. Trimming took 5 bases from V and 8 from J, leaving 12 bases between them. The CDR3 has 13 amino acids. The CDR3 DNA reads TGTGCCAGCAGTTTGGTAATCGGGGAAAAACTGTTTTTT. Protein sequence: CASSLVIGEKLFF.

The rearrangement links TRBV5-4 to TRBJ2-6; no clear D gene. The CDR3 runs to 17 residues. Germline V CDR1 and CDR2: SGHNT, YYREEE (reference sequence). With 4 bases removed from V and 0 bases from J, the gap between germline ends came to 14 bases. The CDR3 DNA is TGTGCCAGCAGCCCATCATCCCCGGGCTCTGGGGCCAACGTCCTGACTTTC. As protein: CASSPSSPGSGANVLTF. Together with reference TRBV5-4 and TRBJ2-6, the CDR3 gives the full variable domain: ETGVTQSPTHLIKTRGQQVTLRCSSQSGHNTVSWYQQALGQGPQFIFQYYREEENGRGNFPPRFSGLQFPNYSSELNVNALELDDSALYLCASSPSSPGSGANVLTFGAGSRLTVL.

The chain employs TRBV7-2 and TRBJ1-1; 8 bases agree with TRBD1. Germline-derived CDR1 and CDR2 are SGHTA and FQGNSA. CDR3 length: 13 amino acids. V lost 5 bases, J lost 7 bases, and 6 bases stayed unmatched. The CDR3 is CASSPKTGGEAFF. Here the CDR3 DNA reads TGTGCCAGCAGCCCGAAAACAGGGGGTGAAGCTTTCTTT.

CDR3 DNA: TGTGCCAGCAGCTTAGTCGTACGGTTTCCGGGACAGGGGAATGGCGAGCTGTTTTTT. Its translation: CASSLVVRFPGQGNGELFF. The chain has TRBV7-6 and TRBJ2-2; 10 positions agree with TRBD1. CDR3 length: 19 amino acids. Trimming at V came to 1 base and at J to 11 bases, leaving 19 bases not matched to a gene. CDR1 and CDR2 from the germline V gene are SGHVS and FNYEAQ.

The V and J genes are TRBV10-2 and TRBJ2-5; no clear D gene. The germline V gene encodes CDR1 WSHSY and CDR2 SAAADI. The CDR3 contains 12 residues. V lost 4 bases and J lost 4, with 7 bases in between. CDR3 loop: CASSVNLETQYF. The CDR3 bases are TGCGCCAGCAGTGTGAACTTAGAGACCCAGTACTTC.

The chain uses TRBV4-2 and TRBJ2-3, with 10 nucleotides matching TRBD2. The junction had 7 bases not matched to a gene; V was cut back by 0 bases and J by 4 bases. Germline V gene data show CDR1 as LGHNA and CDR2 as YNFKEQ. CDR3 length: 17 amino acids. The CDR3 DNA reads TGTGCCAGCAGCCAAGATCGCAGCGGGAGGGGTCCAGATACGCAGTATTTT. Protein: CASSQDRSGRGPDTQYF.

This chain connects TRBV29-1 to TRBJ1-1; 10 nucleotides line up with TRBD1. The germline V gene encodes CDR1 SQVTM and CDR2 ANQGSEA. Trimming at V came to 6 bases and at J to 4 bases, leaving 5 bases not matched to a gene. The CDR3 is 13 amino acids. DNA for the CDR3: TGCAGCGTCGGCGGACAGGGGGGCACTGAAGCTTTCTTT. Protein: CSVGGQGGTEAFF.

The rearrangement uses TRBV30 and TRBJ2-7; TRBD1 matches at 9 bases. J gave up 3 bases and V 6 bases, and 6 bases lay outside the gene matches. Germline CDR1 reads GTSNPN; CDR2 reads SVGIG (reference sequence). The CDR3 runs to 13 residues. CDR3 coding DNA: TGTGCCTGTCGGACAGGGGCCCGCTACGAGCAGTACTTC. It yields the protein CACRTGARYEQYF.

The chain couples TRBV5-1 to TRBJ2-7; TRBD1 matches 11 bases. The V segment lost 3 bases and the J segment 3 bases; nucleotides outside the gene matches: 5. Germline lookup yields CDR1 SGHRS and CDR2 YFSETQ. This CDR3 spans 15 amino acids. Here the CDR3 DNA reads TGCGCCAGCAGCTCGGAGGGACAGGGGGACTACGAGCAGTACTTC. Its protein product is CASSSEGQGDYEQYF.

The chain employs TRBV27 and TRBJ2-3, with TRBD2 matching over 16 bases. Germline loops: CDR1 MNHEY, CDR2 SMNVEV (reference sequence). The V and J ends lost 5 bases and 9 bases, in that order; junction bases with no gene match: 11. This CDR3 has 17 amino acids. This CDR3 reads CASSRGLAGGLNGTQYF. CDR3 in DNA: TGTGCCAGCAGTCGGGGACTAGCGGGGGGGCTGAATGGAACGCAGTATTTT.

The rearrangement uses TRBV27 and TRBJ2-7, with D possibly matching TRBD1 (5 bases). The CDR3 has 16 amino acids. V was shortened by 2 bases and J by 2 bases, with 16 bases between the two germline ends. Germline V lookup: CDR1 MNHEY, CDR2 SMNVEV (reference sequence). CDR3 protein: CASSLTGRAITYEQYF. The CDR3 DNA reads as TGTGCCAGCAGTTTAACGGGCAGGGCCATCACCTACGAGCAGTACTTC.

The chain uses TRBV11-2 and TRBJ2-5; D may be TRBD2 (6 bases). Deletions cut 5 bases from V and 0 bases from J, with 7 bases between. This CDR3 is built from 13 residues. The germline V gene encodes CDR1 SGHAT and CDR2 FQNNGV. The CDR3: CASSGRYQETQYF. CDR3 sequence (DNA): TGTGCCAGCAGCGGGAGGTACCAAGAGACCCAGTACTTC.

This chain joins TRBV29-1 and TRBJ2-7; D may be TRBD1 (6 bases). This CDR3 has 14 residues. CDR1 SQVTM and CDR2 ANQGSEA come from the germline V gene. Between the trimmed V and J ends, which lost 7 bases and 0 bases, there was a span of 16 bases. The CDR3 DNA reads TGCAGCGCGTCAGAACAGGGCAGCTCCTACGAGCAGTACTTC. Its translation: CSASEQGSSYEQYF.

The CDR3 protein is CASSDRGGGLYNEQFF. The CDR3 DNA reads as TGCGCCAGCAGTGATCGGGGGGGAGGCTTGTACAATGAGCAGTTCTTC. The chain uses TRBV10-2 and TRBJ2-1, with TRBD2 matching over 8 bases. V lost 3 bases to trimming and J lost 4 bases; unmatched junction nucleotides: 8. CDR1 and CDR2 (germline): WSHSY, SAAADI. CDR3 length: 16 residues.

The chain couples TRBV11-2 to TRBJ1-2; possible D gene TRBD1, 5 bases. V dropped 5 bases and J dropped 3 bases, with 10 bases sitting between them. Germline CDR1 is SGHAT and CDR2 is FQNNGV. CDR3 size: 13 residues. The CDR3: CASSGTGYYGYTF. CDR3 nucleotides: TGTGCCAGCAGCGGTACAGGCTACTATGGCTACACCTTC.

This clone was seen more than once but under ten times. This rearrangement joins TRBV5-6 to TRBJ1-1, with 7 bases identical to TRBD1. With V trimmed by 1 base and J by 4 bases, 4 bases remained unmatched. The CDR3 covers 14 residues. Germline V lookup: CDR1 SGHDT, CDR2 YYEEEE. As DNA, the CDR3 is TGTGCCAGCAGCTTGCAGGGGGTCGGCACTGAAGCTTTCTTT. Residues: CASSLQGVGTEAFF.

The chain carries TRBV2 and TRBJ1-1, with 7 positions matching TRBD1. V was pared by 6 bases and J by 1 base, with 5 bases of the junction left unmatched. The CDR3 has 14 residues. Germline CDR1 reads SNHLY; CDR2 reads FYNNEI. The CDR3 DNA sequence: TGTGCCAGCAGCTTGGGACAGCAGAACACTGAAGCTTTCTTT. Amino acid sequence: CASSLGQQNTEAFF.

The chain carries TRBV6-2 or TRBV6-3 and TRBJ2-3; 10 bases map to TRBD2. V shed 4 bases, J shed 4 bases, and the junction held 2 bases outside the gene matches. Germline loops: CDR1 MNHEY, CDR2 SVGEGT. The CDR3 is made up of 14 amino acids. The DNA for the CDR3 is TGTGCCAGCAGTTTACTAGCGGGGTCAGATACGCAGTATTTT. As protein: CASSLLAGSDTQYF.

This chain joins TRBV4-2 and TRBJ1-1; D gene uncertain. V lost 3 bases to trimming and J lost 8 bases, with 10 bases between them. Germline CDR1 reads LGHNA; CDR2 reads YNFKEQ. The CDR3 runs 12 residues. The CDR3 sequence: CASSHPDIEAFF. The CDR3 DNA sequence: TGTGCCAGCAGCCACCCCGACATAGAAGCTTTCTTT.

This chain's CDR3 is CASTPEPGGLPKNIQYF. The DNA of the CDR3 is TGCGCCAGCACCCCGGAACCCGGGGGGTTGCCCAAAAACATTCAGTACTTC. V usage is TRBV5-1 and J usage is TRBJ2-4; 7 bases are a match to TRBD2. With 6 bases clipped from V and 2 bases from J, the junction kept 14 bases outside the gene matches. CDR3 length equals 17 residues. The germline CDR1 and CDR2 sequences are SGHRS and YFSETQ. The variable domain in full, with the rest retrieved from reference TRBV5-1 and TRBJ2-4, is KAGVTQTPRYLIKTRGQQVTLSCSPISGHRSVSWYQQTPGQGLQFLFEYFSETQRNKGNFPGRFSGRQFSNSRSEMNVSTLELGDSALYLCASTPEPGGLPKNIQYFGAGTRLSVL.

The chain joins TRBV15 to TRBJ2-1; weak D call: TRBD2 (5 bases). V lost 1 base to trimming and J lost 2 bases, with 15 bases between them. Germline V gene lookup returns CDR1 LNHNV and CDR2 YYDKDF (reference sequence). The CDR3 loop spans 17 amino acids. CDR3 sequence (DNA): TGTGCCACCAGCAGAGGTCGAACAGCTAGCACCTACAATGAGCAGTTCTTC. The encoded protein is CATSRGRTASTYNEQFF.

The V and J genes are TRBV25-1 and TRBJ2-7; 8 positions match TRBD2. The CDR3 sequence is 14 residues long. Germline trimming cut 2 bases from V and 7 bases from J; bases unmatched to any gene: 7. Per the germline V gene, CDR1 is MGHDK and CDR2 is SYGVNS. CDR3 protein: CASSEAGGLGEQYF. The CDR3, as DNA: TGTGCCAGCAGTGAAGCGGGGGGACTGGGGGAGCAGTACTTC.

The CDR3 coding sequence is TGCAGCGTTGCAGGACTAGCGGCCACCAAAAACATTCAGTACTTC. This encodes CSVAGLAATKNIQYF. The chain recombines TRBV29-1 with TRBJ2-4; 10 bases match TRBD2. The germline V gene has CDR1 SQVTM and CDR2 ANQGSEA. This CDR3 region has 15 residues. V lost 4 bases and J lost 2; bases outside the gene matches: 5.

The genes are TRBV27 and TRBJ2-1; D might be TRBD2 (6 bases). The length of the CDR3 is 15 residues. Germline CDR1 is MNHEY and CDR2 is SMNVEV (reference sequence). The V and J ends lost 8 bases and 0 bases respectively, with 14 bases between them. Here the CDR3 reads CASGALASSYNEQFF. The CDR3 nucleotides are TGTGCCAGCGGTGCTCTAGCGAGCTCCTACAATGAGCAGTTCTTC.

The count of this clone is one. The CDR3 region is CASRTGQGDTQYF. The CDR3, as DNA: TGTGCCAGCAGGACAGGGCAGGGTGATACGCAGTATTTT. The chain uses TRBV6-5 and TRBJ2-3; 7 positions agree with TRBD1. The J segment lost 6 bases and the V segment lost 6 bases, leaving 6 bases of the junction unmatched. Germline V gene data show CDR1 as MNHEY and CDR2 as SVGAGI. This CDR3 spans 13 amino acids.